This TCR beta chain is drawn from a study of identical twins. TCRdb ran MiXCR on the 5' RACE reads and lists one entry per CDR3 protein. The table records a few hundred thousand distinct CDR3 sequences, about 8.3% of them present only once. The CDR3 contains 15 residues. Germline trimming cut 2 bases from V and 8 bases from J; bases unmatched to any gene: 7. Germline assignment: CDR1 MGHRA and CDR2 YSYEKL. These same records also appear under a second study, on yellow fever vaccine responses in identical twins.

The rearrangement links TRBV4-1 to TRBJ2-4, with TRBD1 identical over 9 bases. Sequencing was performed on CD8+ T cells sorted from blood. The sequence derives from a woman in her late teens or twenties in good health. This chain's CDR3 is CASSQWTGVRDIQYF. The CDR3 nucleotides read TGCGCCAGCAGCCAATGGACAGGGGTTCGTGACATTCAGTACTTC.